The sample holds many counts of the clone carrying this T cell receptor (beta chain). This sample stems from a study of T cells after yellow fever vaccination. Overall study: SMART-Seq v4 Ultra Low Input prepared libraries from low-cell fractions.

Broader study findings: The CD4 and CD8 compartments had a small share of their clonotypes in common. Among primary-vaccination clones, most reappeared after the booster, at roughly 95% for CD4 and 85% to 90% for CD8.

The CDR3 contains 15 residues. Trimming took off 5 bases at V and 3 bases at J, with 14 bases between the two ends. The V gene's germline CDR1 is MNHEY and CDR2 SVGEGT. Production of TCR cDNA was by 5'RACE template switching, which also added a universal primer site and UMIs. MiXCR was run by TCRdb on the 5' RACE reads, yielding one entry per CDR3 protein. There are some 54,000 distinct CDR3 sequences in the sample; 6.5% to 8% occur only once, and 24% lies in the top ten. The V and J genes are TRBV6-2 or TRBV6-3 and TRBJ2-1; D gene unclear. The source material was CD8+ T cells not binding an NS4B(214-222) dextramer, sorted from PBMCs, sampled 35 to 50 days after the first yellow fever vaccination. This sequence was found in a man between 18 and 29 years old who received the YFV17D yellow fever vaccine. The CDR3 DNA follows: TGTGCCAGCAGTAAGACCCCAGGCCTCTACAATGAGCAGTTCTTC. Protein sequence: CASSKTPGLYNEQFF.